The table lists the clone carrying this TCR beta chain with many counts. Its antigen remains unknown. The time point here: persistent/refractory GD, antithyroid drugs over 5 years with positive TRAb. RNA from PBMCs was the source of the TCR library. American Thyroid Association guidelines defined how Graves' disease was diagnosed. Through Arm-PCR of CDR3 regions and iRepertoire HTBI primers, TCR beta libraries were built. MiXCR, applied by TCRdb to the multiplex PCR reads, yields one record per CDR3 protein. The table shows almost 350,000 distinct CDR3 sequences, with roughly 21% occurring only once. The entry originates in a study of regulatory T cells in long-lasting Graves disease. Study-wide points: Public clonotype sharing was higher in persistent than newly diagnosed patients.

Trimming took 5 bases from V and 5 from J, leaving 13 bases between them. The germline gives CDR1 SGHTA, CDR2 FQGNSA. This CDR3 region has 13 residues. Sequencing was performed on peripheral blood mononuclear cells (PBMCs), taken when the disease was refractory, from a patient treated with antithyroid drugs. This clonotype originated in a female donor with Graves disease. The rearrangement joins TRBV7-2 to TRBJ2-7; no reliable D call. The CDR3 reads CASSSINRDEQYF. The DNA of the CDR3 is TGTGCCAGCAGCAGCATCAACCGGGACGAGCAGTACTTC.